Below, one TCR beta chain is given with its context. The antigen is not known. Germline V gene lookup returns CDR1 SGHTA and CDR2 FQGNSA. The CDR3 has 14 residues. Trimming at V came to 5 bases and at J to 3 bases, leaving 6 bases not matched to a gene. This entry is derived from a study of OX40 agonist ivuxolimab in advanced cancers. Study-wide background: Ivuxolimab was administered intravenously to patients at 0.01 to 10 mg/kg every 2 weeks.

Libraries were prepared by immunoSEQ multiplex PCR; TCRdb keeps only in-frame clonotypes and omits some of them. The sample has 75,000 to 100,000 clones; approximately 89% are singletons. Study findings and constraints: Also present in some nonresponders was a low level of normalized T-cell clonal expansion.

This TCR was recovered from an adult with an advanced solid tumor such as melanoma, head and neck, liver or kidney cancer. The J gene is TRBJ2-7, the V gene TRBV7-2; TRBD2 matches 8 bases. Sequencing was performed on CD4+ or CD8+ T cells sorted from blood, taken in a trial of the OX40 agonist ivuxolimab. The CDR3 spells CASSPGGGIYEQYF. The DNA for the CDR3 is TGTGCCAGCAGCCCCGGGGGGGGCATCTACGAGCAGTACTTC.